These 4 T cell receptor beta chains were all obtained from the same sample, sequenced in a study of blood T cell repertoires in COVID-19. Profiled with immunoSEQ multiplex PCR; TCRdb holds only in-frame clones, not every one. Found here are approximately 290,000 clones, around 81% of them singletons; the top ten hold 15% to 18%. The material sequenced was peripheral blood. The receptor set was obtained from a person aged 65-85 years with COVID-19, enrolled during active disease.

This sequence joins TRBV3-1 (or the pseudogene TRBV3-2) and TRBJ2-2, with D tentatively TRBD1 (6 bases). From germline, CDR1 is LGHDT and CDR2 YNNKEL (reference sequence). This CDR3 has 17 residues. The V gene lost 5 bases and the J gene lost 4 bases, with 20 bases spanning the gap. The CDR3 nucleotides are TGTGCCAGCAGCGCCCACTCACAGGGTAAGGTCACCGGGGAGCTGTTTTTT. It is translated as CASSAHSQGKVTGELFF.

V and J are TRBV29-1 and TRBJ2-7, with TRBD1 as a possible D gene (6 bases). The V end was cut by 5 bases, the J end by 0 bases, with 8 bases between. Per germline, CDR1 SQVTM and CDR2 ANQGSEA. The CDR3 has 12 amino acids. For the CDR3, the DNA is TGCAGCGTTCGGGACACCTCCTACGAGCAGTACTTC. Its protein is CSVRDTSYEQYF.

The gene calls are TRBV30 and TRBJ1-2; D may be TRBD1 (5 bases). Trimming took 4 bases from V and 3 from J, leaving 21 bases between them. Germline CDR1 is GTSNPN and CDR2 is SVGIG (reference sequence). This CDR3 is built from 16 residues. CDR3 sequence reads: CAWTSSPGRGYYGYTF. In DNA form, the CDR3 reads TGTGCCTGGACCTCATCACCAGGCCGGGGGTACTATGGCTACACCTTC.

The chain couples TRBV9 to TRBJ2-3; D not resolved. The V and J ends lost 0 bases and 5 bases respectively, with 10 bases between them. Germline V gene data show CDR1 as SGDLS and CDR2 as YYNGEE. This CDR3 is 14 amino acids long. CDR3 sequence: CASSVVVSGDTQYF. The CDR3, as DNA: TGTGCCAGCAGCGTAGTAGTTAGTGGAGATACGCAGTATTTT.